Listed here is a single T cell receptor beta chain. Its target is not known. The data were obtained in a study of T cell repertoires in cytomegalovirus infection. Overall study context: Evidence of both CMV infection and a matching HLA type came from public TCR beta signatures.

TCRdb analysed the reads with MiXCR anew, one entry per CDR3 protein. The data hold around 200,000 distinct CDR3 sequences, with approximately 18% observed a single time. The V end was cut by 5 bases, the J end by 2 bases, with 15 bases between. This CDR3 has 15 amino acids. Germline V gene data show CDR1 as MNHNY and CDR2 as SVGAGI (reference sequence). Study observations and caveats: Dominating the ex vivo response were TCR beta clonotypes that were CMV-specific and HLA-C-restricted. Adding up the frequency of public TCR beta families identified people who carried CMV plus the relevant HLA.

This receptor was obtained from a human donor in good health (CMV status not recorded). Some clones in this sample may be carry-over from other donors' samples. The sample consisted of CD8+ T cells from PBMCs. The rearrangement links TRBV6-6 to TRBJ1-1, with D perhaps TRBD1 (5 bases). CDR3 sequence (DNA): TGTGCCAGCAGTCCGGCGCTGGACACAAACACTGAAGCTTTCTTT. This gives the protein CASSPALDTNTEAFF.